This T cell receptor (beta chain) stems from a study of blood T cell repertoires in COVID-19. Study at large: Researchers got acute and convalescent COVID-19 samples from the United States, Italy and Spain. In each case, the material was cDNA or gDNA derived from T cells, B-cell-depleted T cells, or PBMCs.

TCRdb's copy holds only in-frame clones and misses some; the assay was immunoSEQ multiplex PCR. Altogether under 250,000 clones are present, about 89% being singletons, with the ten largest covering under 2%. Deletions cut 1 base from V and 3 bases from J, with 10 bases between. CDR3 size: 14 residues. Looked up from germline, CDR1 is MNHEY and CDR2 is SMNVEV (reference sequence). The sample comprised peripheral blood. This TCR derives from an older woman who had recovered from COVID-19. The V gene is TRBV27, the J gene TRBJ2-7, with D perhaps matching TRBD2 (5 bases). The CDR3 nucleotides read TGTGCCAGCAGTTTATACGGGGAGTACTACGAGCAGTACTTC. Its translation is CASSLYGEYYEQYF.